The 27 T cell receptor beta chains presented below share a single source sample, sequenced in a study of CD8+ T cells in alopecia areata. Extraction and reverse transcription of RNA yielded cDNA as the sequencing template. The method was immunoSEQ multiplex PCR; TCRdb's version includes in-frame clones alone and lacks a portion of them. The table includes over 35,000 clones, around nine tenths detected once. Treatment in this sample: oral pan-JAK inhibitor, 5-10 mg twice daily. The sequencing here drew on CD8+ T cells sorted from blood, taken at week 24, from a patient treated with tofacitinib. The receptors originated from a human donor with alopecia areata.

As concerns this clone: The same CDR3 arises from other DNA sequences in this sample as well. This sequence joins TRBV27 and TRBJ2-1; D ambiguous. The V end lost 5 bases, the J end lost 0 bases, and 5 bases lay between the germline ends. CDR3 length: 13 residues. CDR1 and CDR2 (germline): MNHEY, SMNVEV (reference sequence). CDR3 DNA sequence: TGTGCCAGCAGTCTGAGCTCCTACAATGAGCAGTTCTTC. This translates into CASSLSSYNEQFF.

This chain links TRBV7-9 with TRBJ2-7, with no clear D. Trimming left V 0 bases short and J 7 bases short, with 4 bases between. This CDR3 has 11 amino acids. The germline CDR1 and CDR2 sequences are SEHNR and FQNEAQ (reference sequence). The CDR3 bases are TGTGCCAGCAGCTTAGCAAATGAGCAGTACTTC. It translates to CASSLANEQYF.

This sequence joins TRBV27 and TRBJ2-2; a weak D match, TRBD1 (5 bases). V was clipped by 7 bases and J by 7 bases, with 13 bases between them. Germline values: CDR1 MNHEY, CDR2 SMNVEV (reference sequence). This CDR3 has 13 residues. The CDR3 DNA reads TGTGCCAGCAATGGCGTGGGGCGCGGGGAGCTGTTTTTT. Protein sequence: CASNGVGRGELFF.

This clone was detected once. The genes are TRBV29-1 and TRBJ2-1, with 13 bases lining up with TRBD2. The germline CDR1 and CDR2 sequences are SQVTM and ANQGSEA. V lost 5 bases and J lost 9; bases outside the gene matches: 7. CDR3 length: 14 amino acids. The CDR3 region has the DNA TGCAGCGTTACCACTAGCGGGGGGGCCATTGAGCAGTTCTTC. It encodes CSVTTSGGAIEQFF.

V usage is TRBV10-2 and J usage is TRBJ2-1; 7 bases match TRBD2. Germline loops: CDR1 WSHSY, CDR2 SAAADI. The J segment lost 3 bases and the V segment lost 2 bases, leaving 4 bases of the junction unmatched. This CDR3 is built from 15 residues. In nucleotides, the CDR3 is TGCGCCAGCAGTGAGCCCGGGGGGTTCTACAATGAGCAGTTCTTC. Protein: CASSEPGGFYNEQFF.

The rearrangement links TRBV6-1 to TRBJ2-7; no firm D call. The CDR3 is 11 amino acids. Trimming removed 4 bases from V and 9 bases from J, with 10 bases in between. Germline CDR1 MNHNS, CDR2 SASEGT. In DNA form, the CDR3 reads TGTGCCAGCAGTGCCGACTGGGGGCAGTACTTC. It specifies CASSADWGQYF.

In this sample, this clone turned up once. The CDR3 reads CASSLYPSGGTDTQYF. The CDR3 DNA sequence: TGTGCCAGCAGTTTATACCCCTCTGGGGGGACAGATACGCAGTATTTT. V usage is TRBV28 and J usage is TRBJ2-3, with D tentatively TRBD2 (6 bases). Germline V CDR1 and CDR2: MDHEN, SYDVKM. Trimming stripped 1 base from V and 3 bases from J, with 14 bases between. This CDR3 contains 16 residues.

The rearrangement links TRBV15 to TRBJ2-1; 10 nucleotides agree with TRBD2. V dropped 0 bases and J dropped 10; count of bases not matched to a gene: 9. This CDR3 has 16 residues. Germline V gene data show CDR1 as LNHNV and CDR2 as YYDKDF (reference sequence). CDR3 nucleotides: TGTGCCACCAGCAGAGATCGGAGCGGGGGGGCCCACGAGCAGTTCTTC. This encodes CATSRDRSGGAHEQFF.

The V call is TRBV29-1, the J call TRBJ2-7; a weak D match, TRBD2 (6 bases). CDR3 size: 12 residues. Per germline, CDR1 SQVTM and CDR2 ANQGSEA. Trimming pared 4 bases from V and 2 bases from J, leaving 9 bases between. This CDR3 reads CSVAGGAYEQYF. CDR3 nucleotides: TGCAGCGTTGCCGGGGGAGCCTACGAGCAGTACTTC.

V gene TRBV29-1 combines with J gene TRBJ2-7; D gene uncertain. There are 14 residues in the CDR3. Deletions cut 3 bases from V and 2 bases from J, with 14 bases between. The V gene's germline CDR1 is SQVTM and CDR2 ANQGSEA. CDR3 nucleotide sequence: TGCAGCGTTGAGGGCGAAGGCCAAGCCTACGAGCAGTACTTC. It codes for CSVEGEGQAYEQYF.

The chain recombines TRBV11-1 with TRBJ2-1, with D uncertain. The CDR3 is 14 amino acids. The V and J ends lost 5 bases and 8 bases respectively, with 16 bases between them. Germline V CDR1 and CDR2: SGHAT, FQDESV (reference sequence). DNA for the CDR3: TGTGCCAGCAGCCCGGGTGGAGTCTGGGATGAGCAGTTCTTC. Its protein product is CASSPGGVWDEQFF. Together with reference TRBV11-1 and TRBJ2-1, the CDR3 gives the full variable domain: EAEVAQSPRYKITEKSQAVAFWCDPISGHATLYWYRQILGQGPELLVQFQDESVVDDSQLPKDRFSAERLKGVDSTLKIQPAELGDSAMYLCASSPGGVWDEQFFGPGTRLTVL.

The chain carries TRBV6-6 and TRBJ2-4; D is perhaps TRBD2 (5 bases). The CDR3 consists of 13 residues. CDR1 is MNHNY, CDR2 SVGAGI, per germline (reference sequence). Deletions cut 10 bases from V and 8 bases from J, with 18 bases between. The CDR3 spells CATAGTGRDIQYF. In DNA, the CDR3 is TGTGCCACCGCGGGTACCGGTAGGGACATTCAGTACTTC.

V and J are TRBV27 and TRBJ2-5; D is unclear. From germline, CDR1 is MNHEY and CDR2 SMNVEV (reference sequence). The length of the CDR3 is 13 residues. V lost 4 bases and J 0 bases, leaving 6 bases between the germline ends. CDR3 sequence reads: CASSSQNQETQYF. In DNA form, the CDR3 reads TGTGCCAGCAGTTCACAAAACCAAGAGACCCAGTACTTC.

The genes are TRBV5-3 and TRBJ2-4; 7 bases line up with TRBD1. TRBV5-3 is reported as an ORF; its role is uncertain. Losses at the gene ends were 5 bases for V and 3 bases for J; bases not matched to a gene: 8. The CDR3 sequence is 15 residues long. CDR3 amino acids: CARSFRGFGKNIQYF. The CDR3 DNA is TGTGCCAGAAGTTTCAGGGGGTTTGGCAAAAACATTCAGTACTTC.

This rearrangement joins TRBV7-9 to TRBJ2-5; possible D gene TRBD2, 5 bases. Germline V CDR1 and CDR2: SEHNR, FQNEAQ (reference sequence). The CDR3 is made up of 13 amino acids. V lost 3 bases to trimming and J lost 5 bases, with 10 bases between them. As DNA, the CDR3 is TGTGCCAGCAGCTTCCTTGAGGGTGAGACCCAGTACTTC. Its translation: CASSFLEGETQYF.

The chain links TRBV4-2 to TRBJ2-2, with D possibly matching TRBD2 (6 bases). Germline V lookup: CDR1 LGHNA, CDR2 YNFKEQ. V was shortened by 3 bases and J by 7 bases, with 18 bases between the two germline ends. The CDR3 is 16 residues long. In nucleotides, the CDR3 is TGTGCCAGCAGCCACAACCGGGACTTACTGGACGGGGAGCTGTTTTTT. It encodes CASSHNRDLLDGELFF.

The rearrangement links TRBV7-6 to TRBJ2-3; D is perhaps TRBD1 (5 bases). The CDR3 sequence is 16 residues long. From germline, CDR1 is SGHVS and CDR2 FNYEAQ. The V gene lost 4 bases and the J gene lost 5 bases, with 19 bases spanning the gap. This CDR3 reads CASSYSQGSGEDTQYF. The CDR3 nucleotides read TGTGCCAGCAGCTACTCCCAGGGATCTGGTGAAGATACGCAGTATTTT.

This clone is a singleton in its sample. CDR3 protein: CASGRPVPEETQYF. The CDR3 coding sequence is TGTGCCAGCGGACGGCCAGTACCTGAAGAGACCCAGTACTTC. The genes are TRBV27 and TRBJ2-5; no definite D call. Germline CDR1 reads MNHEY; CDR2 reads SMNVEV (reference sequence). V lost 8 bases and J 3 bases, leaving 16 bases between the germline ends. The CDR3 is 14 amino acids.

CDR3 sequence reads: CASSLNLVYEQYF. In nucleotides, the CDR3 is TGTGCCAGCAGTTTAAATTTGGTGTACGAGCAGTACTTC. The chain uses TRBV28 and TRBJ2-7; D is ambiguous. This CDR3 has 13 residues. Per the germline V gene, CDR1 is MDHEN and CDR2 is SYDVKM. Trimming shortened V by 2 bases and J by 4 bases, and 9 bases separated the two germline ends.

CDR3 coding DNA: TGCGCCAGCAGCCAAGAATCGGGACAGGAGTACTACGAGCAGTACTTC. Its translation: CASSQESGQEYYEQYF. The chain employs TRBV4-1 and TRBJ2-7; TRBD1 matches 8 bases. V shed 0 bases and J 3 bases; nucleotides not matched to a gene: 7. The CDR3 sequence is 16 residues long. Per germline, CDR1 MGHRA and CDR2 YSYEKL.

The CDR3 region has the DNA TGTGCCAGCGGGGACAATGAGCAGTTCTTC. As protein: CASGDNEQFF. The chain is built from TRBV6-6 and TRBJ2-1; D ambiguous. CDR1 is MNHNY and CDR2 is SVGAGI in the germline V gene (reference sequence). The CDR3 is 10 residues long. V lost 8 bases to trimming and J lost 5 bases, with 4 bases between them.

This sequence joins TRBV27 and TRBJ2-5, with D uncertain. TRBJ2-7 matches the DNA end more closely, so the J call is doubtful. Germline loops: CDR1 MNHEY, CDR2 SMNVEV (reference sequence). CDR3 length: 12 amino acids. This CDR3 reads CASSFSGNEQYF. The DNA of the CDR3 is TGTGCCAGCAGTTTTTCGGGCAACGAGCAGTACTTC.

The chain carries TRBV7-8 and TRBJ1-5; no reliable D call. Trimming cost V 1 base and J 5 bases, with 3 bases left between them. This CDR3 is 12 amino acids long. CDR1 is SGHVS, CDR2 FQNEAQ, per germline. The chain's CDR3 is CASSLGDQPQHF. For the CDR3, the DNA is TGTGCCAGCAGCTTAGGGGATCAGCCCCAGCATTTT.

The chain couples TRBV7-9 to TRBJ1-2; TRBD1 matches at 8 bases. The CDR3 is 16 amino acids. Germline V lookup: CDR1 SEHNR, CDR2 FQNEAQ (reference sequence). Trimming at V came to 0 bases and at J to 8 bases, leaving 11 bases not matched to a gene. The CDR3 spells CASSLAGTGPFEGYTF. The CDR3 DNA sequence: TGTGCCAGCAGCTTAGCGGGGACAGGCCCCTTTGAAGGCTACACCTTC.

Only a few counts were recorded for this clone. This chain links TRBV11-1 with TRBJ1-5; a weak D match, TRBD1 (6 bases). Germline V gene lookup returns CDR1 SGHAT and CDR2 FQDESV (reference sequence). The CDR3 runs 18 residues. The V end was cut by 1 base, the J end by 1 base, with 17 bases between. The CDR3 reads CASSLGVQGLFSNQPQHF. CDR3 DNA sequence: TGTGCCAGCAGCTTAGGGGTACAGGGTCTGTTCAGCAATCAGCCCCAGCATTTT. Combining the CDR3 with reference TRBV11-1 and TRBJ1-5 gives the whole variable domain EAEVAQSPRYKITEKSQAVAFWCDPISGHATLYWYRQILGQGPELLVQFQDESVVDDSQLPKDRFSAERLKGVDSTLKIQPAELGDSAMYLCASSLGVQGLFSNQPQHFGDGTRLSIL.

The chain carries TRBV29-1 and TRBJ2-7; tentative D call: TRBD1 (5 bases). The CDR3 sequence is 13 residues long. Germline CDR1 reads SQVTM; CDR2 reads ANQGSEA. Trimming cost V 7 bases and J 0 bases, with 13 bases left between them. The CDR3 region is CSDRTTSSYEQYF. CDR3 in DNA: TGCAGCGATCGGACAACCAGCTCCTACGAGCAGTACTTC.

The chain uses TRBV4-2 and TRBJ2-1, with D possibly matching TRBD1 (5 bases). This CDR3 contains 13 residues. The V end lost 3 bases, the J end lost 13 bases, and 16 bases lay between the germline ends. Germline V gene sequence: CDR1 LGHNA, CDR2 YNFKEQ. Here the CDR3 DNA reads TGTGCCAGCAGCCAGGCCTTGGGGCTGGACCAGTTCTTC. Translated: CASSQALGLDQFF.